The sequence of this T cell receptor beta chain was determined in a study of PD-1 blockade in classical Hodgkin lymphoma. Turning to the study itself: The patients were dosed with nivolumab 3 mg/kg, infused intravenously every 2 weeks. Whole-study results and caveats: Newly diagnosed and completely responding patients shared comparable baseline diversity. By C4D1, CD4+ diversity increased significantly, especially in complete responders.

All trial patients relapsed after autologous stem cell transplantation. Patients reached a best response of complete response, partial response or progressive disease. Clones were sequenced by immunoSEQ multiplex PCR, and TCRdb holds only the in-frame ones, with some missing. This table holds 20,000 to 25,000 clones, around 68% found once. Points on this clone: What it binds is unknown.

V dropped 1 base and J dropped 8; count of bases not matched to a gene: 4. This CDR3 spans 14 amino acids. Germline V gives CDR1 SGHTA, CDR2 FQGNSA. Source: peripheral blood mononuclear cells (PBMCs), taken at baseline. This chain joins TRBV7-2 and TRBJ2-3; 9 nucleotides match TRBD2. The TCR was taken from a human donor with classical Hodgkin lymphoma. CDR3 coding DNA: TGTGCCAGCAGCTTAGGGACTAGCGCGCCTACGCAGTATTTT. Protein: CASSLGTSAPTQYF.